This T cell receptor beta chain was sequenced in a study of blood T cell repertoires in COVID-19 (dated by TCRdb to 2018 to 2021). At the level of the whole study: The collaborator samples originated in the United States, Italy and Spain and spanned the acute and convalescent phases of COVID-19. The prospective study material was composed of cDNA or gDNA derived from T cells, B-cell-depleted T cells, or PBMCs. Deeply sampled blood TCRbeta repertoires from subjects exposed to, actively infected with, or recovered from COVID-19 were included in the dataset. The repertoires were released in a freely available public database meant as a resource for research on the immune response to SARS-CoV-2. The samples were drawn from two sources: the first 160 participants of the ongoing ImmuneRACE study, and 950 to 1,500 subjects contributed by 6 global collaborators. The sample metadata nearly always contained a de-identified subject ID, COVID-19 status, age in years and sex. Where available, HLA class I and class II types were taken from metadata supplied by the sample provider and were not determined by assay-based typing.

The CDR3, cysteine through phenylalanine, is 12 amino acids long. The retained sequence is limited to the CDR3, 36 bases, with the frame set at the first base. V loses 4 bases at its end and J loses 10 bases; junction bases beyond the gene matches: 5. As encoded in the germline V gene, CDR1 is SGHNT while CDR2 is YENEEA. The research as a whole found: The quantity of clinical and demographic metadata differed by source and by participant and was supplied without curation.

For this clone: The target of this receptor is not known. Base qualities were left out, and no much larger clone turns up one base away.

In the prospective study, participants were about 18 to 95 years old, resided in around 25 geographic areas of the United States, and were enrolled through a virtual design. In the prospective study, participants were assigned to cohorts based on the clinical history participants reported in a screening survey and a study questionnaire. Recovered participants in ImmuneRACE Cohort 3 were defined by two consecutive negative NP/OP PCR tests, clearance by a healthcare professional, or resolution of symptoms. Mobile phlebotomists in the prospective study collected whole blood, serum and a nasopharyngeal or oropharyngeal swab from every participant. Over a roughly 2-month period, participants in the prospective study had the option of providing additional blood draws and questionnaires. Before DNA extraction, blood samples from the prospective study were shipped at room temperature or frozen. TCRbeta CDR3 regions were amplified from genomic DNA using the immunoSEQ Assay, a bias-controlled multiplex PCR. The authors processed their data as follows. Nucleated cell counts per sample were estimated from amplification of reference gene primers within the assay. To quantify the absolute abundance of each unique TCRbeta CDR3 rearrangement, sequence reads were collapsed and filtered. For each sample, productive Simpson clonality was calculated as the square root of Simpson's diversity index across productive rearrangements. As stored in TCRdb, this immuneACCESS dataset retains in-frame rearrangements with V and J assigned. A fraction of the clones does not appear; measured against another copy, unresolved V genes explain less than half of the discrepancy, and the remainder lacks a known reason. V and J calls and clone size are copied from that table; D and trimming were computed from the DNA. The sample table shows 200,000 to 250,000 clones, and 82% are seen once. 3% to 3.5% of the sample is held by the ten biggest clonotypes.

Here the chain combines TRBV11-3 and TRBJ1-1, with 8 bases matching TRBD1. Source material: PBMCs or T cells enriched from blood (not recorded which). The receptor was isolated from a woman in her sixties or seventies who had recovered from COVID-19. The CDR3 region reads CASSSDRGGAFF. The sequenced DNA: TGTGCCAGCAGCTCCGACAGGGGTGGAGCTTTCTTT.